This entry lists 10 T cell receptor beta chains sequenced from one sample in a study of early T cells in non-severe SARS-CoV-2 infection. In TCRdb, the 5' RACE reads were re-called with MiXCR into one record per CDR3 protein. The data hold 65,000 to 95,000 distinct CDR3 sequences, with about a sixth observed a single time. Material: whole blood. Every receptor here comes from an adult who was a healthcare worker with PCR-confirmed SARS-CoV-2 infection or an uninfected control (not recorded which).

The chain uses TRBV25-1 and TRBJ1-1; no clear D. The germline V gene has CDR1 MGHDK and CDR2 SYGVNS. Between the trimmed V and J ends, which lost 7 bases and 2 bases, there was a span of 5 bases. CDR3 size: 11 residues. The CDR3 here is CASTINTEAFF. The CDR3 DNA is TGTGCCAGCACAATTAACACTGAAGCTTTCTTT.

This clonotype has more than one count but fewer than ten. In nucleotides, the CDR3 is TGTGCCAGCAGCCCTGTAGGTGAGGGCCGAGGAGAGACCCAGTACTTC. This gives the protein CASSPVGEGRGETQYF. J is TRBJ2-5 and V is TRBV28, with D tentatively TRBD2 (5 bases). Trimming took off 6 bases at V and 4 bases at J, with 21 bases between the two ends. Looked up from germline, CDR1 is MDHEN and CDR2 is SYDVKM. The CDR3 totals 16 residues.

This clonotype was seen repeatedly, ten times or more. The chain combines TRBV20-1 with TRBJ2-7; possible D gene TRBD2, 5 bases. CDR3 size: 11 residues. With 7 bases removed from V and 4 bases from J, the gap between germline ends came to 11 bases. Germline values: CDR1 DFQATT, CDR2 SNEGSKA (reference sequence). CDR3 bases: TGCAGTGGAGGGCCTGAGTACGAGCAGTACTTC. Its protein product is CSGGPEYEQYF.

This clonotype was found a few times. The CDR3 sequence is CASSSNLHNEQFF. The DNA of the CDR3 is TGCGCCAGCAGTTCCAATTTACACAATGAGCAGTTCTTC. The chain is built from TRBV5-1 and TRBJ2-1, with D unclear. The V gene lost 5 bases and the J gene lost 5 bases, with 11 bases spanning the gap. Germline V gene sequence: CDR1 SGHRS, CDR2 YFSETQ. This CDR3 spans 13 amino acids.

This clonotype was detected only a few times. The chain recombines TRBV15 with TRBJ1-1, with 7 bases that match TRBD1. CDR3 length equals 18 residues. Germline V lookup: CDR1 LNHNV, CDR2 YYDKDF (reference sequence). V lost 3 bases, J lost 0 bases, and 13 bases stayed unmatched. Here the CDR3 reads CATSSRVGGLSMNTEAFF. In DNA, the CDR3 is TGTGCCACCAGCAGCCGGGTAGGGGGCCTTTCGATGAACACTGAAGCTTTCTTT.

This rearrangement joins TRBV9 to TRBJ2-1; D gene uncertain. Germline values: CDR1 SGDLS, CDR2 YYNGEE. The V gene lost 0 bases and the J gene lost 8 bases, with 6 bases spanning the gap. The CDR3 extends over 12 amino acids. The CDR3 region is CASSVEGYEQFF. The CDR3 nucleotides are TGTGCCAGCAGCGTAGAAGGCTATGAGCAGTTCTTC.

CDR3 nucleotide sequence: TGCAGTGCTAGAAGCCCCCGAGGACTGGGGGATCAGCCCCAGCATTTT. It specifies CSARSPRGLGDQPQHF. The rearrangement joins TRBV20-1 to TRBJ1-5, with a tentative D call TRBD1 (5 bases). This CDR3 region has 16 residues. V dropped 2 bases and J dropped 5 bases, with 19 bases sitting between them. The germline V gene has CDR1 DFQATT and CDR2 SNEGSKA (reference sequence).

The V gene is TRBV7-3, the J gene TRBJ2-2, with 12 bases fitting TRBD2. Losses at the gene ends were 2 bases for V and 5 bases for J; bases not matched to a gene: 6. Germline V gene data show CDR1 as SGHTA and CDR2 as FQGTGA. This CDR3 has 17 residues. The CDR3, as DNA: TGTGCCAGCAGCTTAGGGGTAACTAGCGGGAGGACCGGGGAGCTGTTTTTT. Its protein product is CASSLGVTSGRTGELFF.

The V and J genes are TRBV3-1 and TRBJ1-2; D gene uncertain. CDR3 length: 15 amino acids. V was pared by 1 base and J by 7 bases, with 16 bases between. CDR1 is LGHDT, CDR2 YNNKEL, per germline (reference sequence). CDR3 loop: CASSQGVSGWIGYTF. The CDR3 DNA is TGTGCCAGCAGCCAAGGTGTATCGGGGTGGATTGGCTACACCTTC.

The sample holds many counts of this clonotype. The chain links TRBV7-6 to TRBJ2-3, with TRBD2 matching 9 bases. Trimming took 5 bases from V and 6 from J; bases not matched to a gene: 12. This CDR3 has 16 amino acids. Per germline, CDR1 SGHVS and CDR2 FNYEAQ. This CDR3 reads CASSPTALAGSDTQYF. CDR3 nucleotide sequence: TGTGCCAGCAGCCCTACGGCCCTAGCGGGGTCCGATACGCAGTATTTT.